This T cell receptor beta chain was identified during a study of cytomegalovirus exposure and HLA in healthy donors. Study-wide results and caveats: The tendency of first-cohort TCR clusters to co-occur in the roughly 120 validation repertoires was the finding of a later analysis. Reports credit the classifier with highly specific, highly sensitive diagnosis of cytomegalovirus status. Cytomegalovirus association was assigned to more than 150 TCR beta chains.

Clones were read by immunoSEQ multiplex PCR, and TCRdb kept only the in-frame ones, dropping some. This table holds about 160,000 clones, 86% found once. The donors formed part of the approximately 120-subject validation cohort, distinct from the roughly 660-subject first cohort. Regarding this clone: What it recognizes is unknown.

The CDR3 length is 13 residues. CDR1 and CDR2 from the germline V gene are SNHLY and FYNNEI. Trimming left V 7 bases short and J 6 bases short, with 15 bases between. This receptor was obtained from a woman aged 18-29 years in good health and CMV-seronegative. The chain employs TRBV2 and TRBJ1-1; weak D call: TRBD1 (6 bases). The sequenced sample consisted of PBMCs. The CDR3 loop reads CASKSGVGPEAFF. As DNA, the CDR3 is TGTGCCAGCAAGTCAGGGGTCGGCCCTGAAGCTTTCTTT.